This record concerns one T cell receptor (beta chain) sequence. Authors' analysis steps: Amplification of reference gene primers provided the estimated nucleated cell counts. Some clones are missing from TCRdb's copy, which holds only in-frame ones; the method was immunoSEQ multiplex PCR. Clone size and the V and J calls come from that table; the DNA yielded D and trimming. The data show over 55,000 clones, about 77% seen once. This CDR3 is built from 15 residues. Trimming cost V 2 bases and J 5 bases, with 12 bases left between them. The germline V gene has CDR1 MNHEY and CDR2 SVGEGT. The data derive from a study of blood T cell repertoires in COVID-19. The wider study: Sources were T cells, B-cell-depleted T cells, or PBMCs; the material itself was cDNA or gDNA.

This TCR derives from a human donor in a cohort sampled during active COVID-19. V gene TRBV6-2 or TRBV6-3 combines with J gene TRBJ2-2; TRBD2 might be the D (6 bases). The sequencing input was peripheral blood. Written as DNA, the CDR3 is TGTGCCAGCAGTTACCTGGCGGGAAGGACCGGGGAGCTGTTTTTT. Encoded protein: CASSYLAGRTGELFF.